The 8 T cell receptor beta chains reported below all come from one sample, sequenced in a study of cytomegalovirus exposure and HLA in healthy donors. Use of 60 Vbeta and 13 Jbeta primers characterized the PCR. The assay was immunoSEQ multiplex PCR, and TCRdb's table has in-frame clones only and misses some. The sample contains 140,000 or so clones, roughly four fifths of which appear only once. Sequences were obtained from PBMCs. These receptors were taken from a woman aged 60 to 75 in good health and CMV-seropositive.

For the CDR3, the DNA is TGTGCCTGGGCAGAGGCGAGGACTGAAGCTTTCTTT. This translates into CAWAEARTEAFF. J is TRBJ1-1 and V is TRBV30; D remains unclear. CDR3 size: 12 residues. Germline V gene lookup returns CDR1 GTSNPN and CDR2 SVGIG (reference sequence). Trimming cost V 5 bases and J 5 bases, with 12 bases left between them.

J is TRBJ2-5 and V is TRBV6-5; 11 nucleotides line up with TRBD1. The assigned J gene may be wrong: the sequence end matches TRBJ2-7 better. The germline V gene has CDR1 MNHEY and CDR2 SVGAGI. The CDR3 has 15 amino acids. CDR3 amino acids: CASSYVGQGVNEQYF. CDR3 nucleotide sequence: TGTGCCAGCAGTTACGTGGGACAGGGGGTAAACGAGCAGTACTTC.

J is TRBJ2-7 and V is TRBV15, with unresolved D. The CDR3 spans 13 residues. V dropped 1 base and J dropped 6 bases, with 10 bases sitting between them. Germline V gene sequence: CDR1 LNHNV, CDR2 YYDKDF (reference sequence). CDR3 sequence: CATSRAEAVEQYF. The CDR3 DNA follows: TGTGCCACCAGCAGAGCCGAGGCGGTCGAGCAGTACTTC.

The chain couples TRBV9 to TRBJ1-5, with D tentatively TRBD1 (6 bases). This CDR3 contains 15 residues. In germline, CDR1 is SGDLS, CDR2 YYNGEE. The V end was cut by 3 bases, the J end by 2 bases, with 12 bases between. The CDR3 here is CASSEGGAGNQPQHF. CDR3 in DNA: TGTGCCAGCAGCGAGGGGGGGGCGGGCAATCAGCCCCAGCATTTT.

This clone has a single count. V gene TRBV5-6 combines with J gene TRBJ1-1; D unresolved. There are 14 residues in the CDR3. V lost 4 bases and J 8 bases, leaving 18 bases between the germline ends. Looked up from germline, CDR1 is SGHDT and CDR2 is YYEEEE. The CDR3 DNA follows: TGTGCCAGCAGCCCCTGGAGGCAGGTGGGCGAAGCTTTCTTT. This codes for CASSPWRQVGEAFF.

This chain connects TRBV27 to TRBJ2-5; D not certain. Germline V CDR1 and CDR2: MNHEY, SMNVEV (reference sequence). This CDR3 comprises 13 residues. Trimming pared 8 bases from V and 0 bases from J, leaving 10 bases between. DNA for the CDR3: TGTGCCAGCCGCTCGGTTAACCAAGAGACCCAGTACTTC. Translated, it gives CASRSVNQETQYF.

The gene calls are TRBV28 and TRBJ2-3; D ambiguous. V was clipped by 6 bases and J by 2 bases, with 18 bases between them. Per the germline V gene, CDR1 is MDHEN and CDR2 is SYDVKM. CDR3 length equals 16 residues. The CDR3 spells CASSHPTSRFTDTQYF. Written as DNA, the CDR3 is TGTGCCAGCAGCCACCCGACAAGCCGCTTCACAGATACGCAGTATTTT.

Only a few counts were recorded for this clone. This chain joins TRBV11-3 and TRBJ2-5, with TRBD1 matching over 7 bases. This CDR3 comprises 15 residues. With 3 bases clipped from V and 1 base from J, the junction kept 5 bases outside the gene matches. Germline V lookup: CDR1 SGHNT, CDR2 YENEEA. CDR3 sequence (DNA): TGTGCCAGCAGCTTTGGACCAGGGGGCCAAGAGACCCAGTACTTC. Translation gives CASSFGPGGQETQYF.